This is a list of T cell receptor beta chains from one sample in a study of T cell changes during pregnancy in multiple sclerosis. Generated by immunoSEQ multiplex PCR, the TCRdb table keeps only in-frame clones and is missing some. The top ten clones hold around 1.9% of a sample with 45,000 to 60,000 clones, 93% of them seen once. Source: peripheral blood, taken in the second trimester of pregnancy. The receptors originated from a female donor with multiple sclerosis, enrolled in a pregnancy study. The CDR3 runs from the conserved cysteine through the conserved F or W. D genes are given only for firm matches. Not every row has a clone size; where given, it reads once, few, many or a size class.

CASSVGQAGNQPQHF TGTGCCAGCAGTGTTGGACAGGCGGGCAATCAGCCCCAGCATTTT TRBD1 NA TRBJ1-5 TRBV2
CASSLQDSNQPQHF TGTGCCAGCAGTCTACAGGATAGCAATCAGCCCCAGCATTTT NA NA TRBJ1-5 TRBV27
CASSLGLAGFDTTKNIQYF TGCGCCAGCAGCTTGGGACTAGCGGGATTCGATACAACCAAAAACATTCAGTACTTC TRBD2 NA TRBJ2-4 TRBV5-1
CASSPGRDSIISGELFF TGTGCCAGCTCACCCGGCCGGGACTCGATAATTTCCGGGGAGCTGTTTTTT NA NA TRBJ2-2 TRBV18
CASSLGQPGGSYNEQFF TGTGCCAGCAGCTTGGGCCAGCCAGGGGGCTCCTACAATGAGCAGTTCTTC TRBD1 NA TRBJ2-1 TRBV5-8
CATSRELTYEQYF TGTGCCACCAGCAGAGAACTTACCTACGAGCAGTACTTC NA NA TRBJ2-7 TRBV15
CASSLARTSVYNEQFF TGTGCCAGCAGCTTAGCTCGGACTAGCGTATACAATGAGCAGTTCTTC TRBD2 NA TRBJ2-1 TRBV7-2
CAWSLTQGANEKLFF TGTGCCTGGAGTCTAACACAGGGGGCTAATGAAAAACTGTTTTTT TRBD1 NA TRBJ1-4 TRBV30
CASSLVSGATAELFF TGTGCCAGCAGCTTAGTATCAGGGGCCACCGCGGAGCTGTTTTTT NA NA TRBJ2-2 TRBV11-3
CASSQTAYQETQYF TGTGCCAGCAGCCAAACTGCATACCAAGAGACCCAGTACTTC NA NA TRBJ2-5 TRBV27
CASSSSGWGAGELFF TGTGCCAGCAGCTCCAGCGGGTGGGGTGCCGGGGAGCTGTTTTTT NA NA TRBJ2-2 TRBV11-2
CASSVAVGGVAYEQYF TGTGCCAGCAGCGTAGCAGTCGGAGGGGTTGCCTACGAGCAGTACTTC NA NA TRBJ2-7 TRBV9
CASSPYRGRDTEAFF TGTGCCAGCAGCCCGTACAGGGGGCGCGATACTGAAGCTTTCTTT TRBD1 NA TRBJ1-1 TRBV7-9
CASSLLLAGVGNEQFF TGTGCCAGCAGCTTACTCCTAGCGGGAGTTGGGAATGAGCAGTTCTTC TRBD2 NA TRBJ2-1 TRBV11-2
CASGALTGGSYEQYF TGCGCCAGCGGCGCGCTGACAGGGGGCTCCTACGAGCAGTACTTC TRBD1 once TRBJ2-7 TRBV5-1
CAWSARGQPRPPSEQYF TGTGCCTGGAGTGCACGGGGACAGCCTCGCCCTCCCAGCGAGCAGTACTTC TRBD1 once TRBJ2-7 TRBV30
CARRQGAGNTGELFF TGTGCCAGAAGACAGGGGGCAGGGAACACCGGGGAGCTGTTTTTT TRBD1 NA TRBJ2-2 TRBV2
CASGIGLFDEQFF TGCGCCAGCGGAATCGGACTGTTTGATGAGCAGTTCTTC NA NA TRBJ2-1 TRBV5-1
CASSFPANIQYF TGTGCCAGTAGTTTCCCCGCGAACATTCAGTACTTC NA once TRBJ2-4 TRBV19
CASSLAGGFEQYF TGTGCCAGCAGTCTAGCGGGGGGTTTCGAGCAGTACTTC TRBD2 NA TRBJ2-7 TRBV27
CASTDRAKETQYF TGTGCCAGCACGGACAGGGCAAAAGAGACCCAGTACTTC TRBD1 NA TRBJ2-5 TRBV7-2
CASSLVAGGLTDTQYF TGCGCCAGCAGCTTGGTCGCAGGGGGCCTCACAGATACGCAGTATTTT TRBD1 NA TRBJ2-3 TRBV5-1
CATRTGGLGETQYF TGTGCCACTAGGACAGGGGGTTTAGGAGAGACCCAGTACTTC TRBD1 NA TRBJ2-5 TRBV6-5
CASSHRDRGLETQYF TGTGCCAGTAGTCACCGGGACAGGGGGCTGGAGACCCAGTACTTC TRBD1 NA TRBJ2-5 TRBV19
CASSLGQQDTQYF TGTGCCAGCAGTTTGGGACAGCAAGATACGCAGTATTTT TRBD1 NA TRBJ2-3 TRBV27
CASSIRWSSYNEQFF TGTGCCAGTAGTATTAGGTGGAGCTCCTACAATGAGCAGTTCTTC NA NA TRBJ2-1 TRBV19
CASSNSNQPQHF TGTGCCAGCTCCAATAGCAATCAGCCCCAGCATTTT NA few TRBJ1-5 TRBV7-9
CASSYVQGGNYEQYF TGTGCCAGCAGTTACGTCCAGGGAGGGAACTACGAGCAGTACTTC TRBD2 NA TRBJ2-7 TRBV6-5
CASSPGEDHYGYTF TGCGCCAGCAGCCCTGGTGAGGATCACTATGGCTACACCTTC NA NA TRBJ1-2 TRBV4-3
CASSINRDRGLEQYF TGTGCCAGTAGTATAAACCGGGACAGGGGGCTCGAGCAGTACTTC TRBD1 once TRBJ2-7 TRBV19
CASSQDLAGGPKGTQYF TGTGCCAGCAGCCAAGATCTAGCGGGAGGGCCCAAGGGTACGCAGTATTTT TRBD2 once TRBJ2-3 TRBV14
CASSLDRRTGGYNEQFF TGTGCCAGCAGCTTAGATCGGCGGACAGGGGGCTACAATGAGCAGTTCTTC TRBD1 NA TRBJ2-1 TRBV11-3
CASSPNRDSEAFF TGTGCCAGCTCACCGAACCGGGACAGTGAAGCTTTCTTT TRBD1 NA TRBJ1-1 TRBV18
CASSLWGTGANNEQFF TGTGCCAGCAGTTTGTGGGGGACAGGGGCCAACAATGAGCAGTTCTTC TRBD1 NA TRBJ2-1 TRBV7-3
CAISTVSSYEQYF TGTGCCATCAGTACGGTTAGCTCCTACGAGCAGTACTTC NA NA TRBJ2-7 TRBV10-3
CALRTSGRPYEQYF TGTGCACTTCGGACTAGCGGGAGGCCCTACGAGCAGTACTTC TRBD2 NA TRBJ2-7 TRBV2
CASSLGDQGSYGYTF TGTGCCAGCAGCTTAGGCGATCAGGGGAGCTATGGCTACACCTTC NA few TRBJ1-2 TRBV7-6
CASSIRRSGGSMETQYF TGTGCCAGTAGTATCCGTCGGAGTGGCGGGAGCATGGAGACCCAGTACTTC TRBD2 NA TRBJ2-5 TRBV19
CASSILGLGNTGELFF TGTGCCAGTAGTATACTGGGCCTCGGGAACACCGGGGAGCTGTTTTTT NA once TRBJ2-2 TRBV19
CASSMQGANNEQFF TGTGCCAGTAGTATGCAGGGGGCCAACAATGAGCAGTTCTTC TRBD1 NA TRBJ2-1 TRBV19
CAWSRVGEGTEAFF TGTGCCTGGAGTCGTGTAGGGGAAGGCACTGAAGCTTTCTTT NA NA TRBJ1-1 TRBV30